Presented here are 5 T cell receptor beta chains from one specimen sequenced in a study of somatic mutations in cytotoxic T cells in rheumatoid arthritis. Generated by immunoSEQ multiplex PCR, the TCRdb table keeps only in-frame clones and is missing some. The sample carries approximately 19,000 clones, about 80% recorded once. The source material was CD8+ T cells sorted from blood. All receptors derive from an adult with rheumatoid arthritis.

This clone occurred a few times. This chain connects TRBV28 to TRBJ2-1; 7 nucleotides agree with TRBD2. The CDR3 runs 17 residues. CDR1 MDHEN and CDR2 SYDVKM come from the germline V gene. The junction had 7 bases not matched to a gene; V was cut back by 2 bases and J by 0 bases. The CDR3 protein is CASSLALAASSYNEQFF. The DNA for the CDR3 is TGTGCCAGCAGTTTAGCGCTAGCGGCGAGCTCCTACAATGAGCAGTTCTTC.

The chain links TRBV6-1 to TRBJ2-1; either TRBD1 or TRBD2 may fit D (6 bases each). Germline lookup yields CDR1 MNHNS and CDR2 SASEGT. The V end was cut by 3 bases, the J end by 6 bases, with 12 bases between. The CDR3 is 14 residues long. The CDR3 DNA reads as TGTGCCAGCAGTGAGGGGGCGGAGGGCAATGAGCAGTTCTTC. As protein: CASSEGAEGNEQFF.

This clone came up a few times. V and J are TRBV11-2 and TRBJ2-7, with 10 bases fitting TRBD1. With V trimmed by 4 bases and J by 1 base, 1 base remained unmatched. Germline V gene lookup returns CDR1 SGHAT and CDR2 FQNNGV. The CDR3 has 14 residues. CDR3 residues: CASSSGQGSYEQYF. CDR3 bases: TGTGCCAGCAGCTCGGGACAGGGGTCCTACGAGCAGTACTTC. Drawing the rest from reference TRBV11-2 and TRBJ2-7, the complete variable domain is EAGVAQSPRYKIIEKRQSVAFWCNPISGHATLYWYQQILGQGPKLLIQFQNNGVVDDSQLPKDRFSAERLKGVDSTLKIQPAKLEDSAVYLCASSSGQGSYEQYFGPGTRLTVT.

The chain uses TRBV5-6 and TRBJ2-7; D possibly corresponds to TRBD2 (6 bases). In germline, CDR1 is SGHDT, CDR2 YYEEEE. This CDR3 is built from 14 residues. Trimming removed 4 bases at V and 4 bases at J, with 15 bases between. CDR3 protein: CASSPGPSAYEQYF. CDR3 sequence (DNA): TGTGCCAGCAGCCCCGGGCCTAGCGCATACGAGCAGTACTTC. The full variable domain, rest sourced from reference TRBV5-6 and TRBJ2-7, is DAGVTQSPTHLIKTRGQQVTLRCSPKSGHDTVSWYQQALGQGPQFIFQYYEEEERQRGNFPDRFSGHQFPNYSSELNVNALLLGDSALYLCASSPGPSAYEQYFGPGTRLTVT.

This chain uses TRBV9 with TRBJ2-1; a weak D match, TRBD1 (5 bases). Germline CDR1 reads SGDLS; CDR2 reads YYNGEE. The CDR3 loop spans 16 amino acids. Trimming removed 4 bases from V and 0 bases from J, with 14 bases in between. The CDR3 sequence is CASSRKGVSSYNEQFF. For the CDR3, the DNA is TGTGCCAGCAGCCGCAAAGGGGTGAGCTCCTACAATGAGCAGTTCTTC.